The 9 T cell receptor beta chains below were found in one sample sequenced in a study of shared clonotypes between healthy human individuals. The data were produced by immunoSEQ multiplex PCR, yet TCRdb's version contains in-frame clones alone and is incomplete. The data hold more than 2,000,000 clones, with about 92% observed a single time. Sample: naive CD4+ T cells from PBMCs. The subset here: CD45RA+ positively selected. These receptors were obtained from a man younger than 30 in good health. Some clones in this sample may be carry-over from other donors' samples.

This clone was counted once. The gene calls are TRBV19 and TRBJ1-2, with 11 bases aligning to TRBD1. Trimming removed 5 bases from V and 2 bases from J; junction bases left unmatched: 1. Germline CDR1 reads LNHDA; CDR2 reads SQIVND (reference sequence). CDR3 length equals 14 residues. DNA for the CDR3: TGTGCCAGTAGTCGGGACAGGGGGAACTATGGCTACACCTTC. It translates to CASSRDRGNYGYTF. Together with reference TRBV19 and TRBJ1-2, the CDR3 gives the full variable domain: DGGITQSPKYLFRKEGQNVTLSCEQNLNHDAMYWYRQDPGQGLRLIYYSQIVNDFQKGDIAEGYSVSREKKESFPLTVTSAQKNPTAFYLCASSRDRGNYGYTFGSGTRLTVV.

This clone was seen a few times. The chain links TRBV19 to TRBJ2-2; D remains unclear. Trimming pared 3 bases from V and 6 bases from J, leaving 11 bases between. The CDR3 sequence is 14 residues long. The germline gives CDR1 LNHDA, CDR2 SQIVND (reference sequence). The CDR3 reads CASSIDPTPGELFF. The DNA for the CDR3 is TGTGCCAGTAGTATCGATCCGACCCCCGGGGAGCTGTTTTTT.

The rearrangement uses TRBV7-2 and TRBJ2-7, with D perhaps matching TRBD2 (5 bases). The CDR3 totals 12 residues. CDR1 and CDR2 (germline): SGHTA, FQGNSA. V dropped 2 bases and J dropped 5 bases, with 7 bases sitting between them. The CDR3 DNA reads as TGTGCCAGCAGCTTAACCGGGGACGAGCAGTACTTC. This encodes CASSLTGDEQYF.

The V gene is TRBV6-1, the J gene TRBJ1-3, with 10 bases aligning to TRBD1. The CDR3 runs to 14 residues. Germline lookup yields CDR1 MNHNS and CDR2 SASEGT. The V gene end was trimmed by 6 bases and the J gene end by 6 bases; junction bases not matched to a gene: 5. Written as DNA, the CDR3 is TGTGCCAGCAGCAGGACAGGGGGAGAAAACACCATATATTTT. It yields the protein CASSRTGGENTIYF.

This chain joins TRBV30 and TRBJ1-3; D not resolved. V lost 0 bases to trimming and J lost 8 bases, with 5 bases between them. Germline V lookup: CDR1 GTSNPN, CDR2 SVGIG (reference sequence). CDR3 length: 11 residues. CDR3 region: CAWSVWDTIYF. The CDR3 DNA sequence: TGTGCCTGGAGTGTATGGGACACCATATATTTT. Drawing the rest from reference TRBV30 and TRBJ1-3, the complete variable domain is SQTIHQWPATLVQPVGSPLSLECTVEGTSNPNLYWYRQAAGRGLQLLFYSVGIGQISSEVPQNLSASRPQDRQFILSSKKLLLSDSGFYLCAWSVWDTIYFGEGSWLTVV.

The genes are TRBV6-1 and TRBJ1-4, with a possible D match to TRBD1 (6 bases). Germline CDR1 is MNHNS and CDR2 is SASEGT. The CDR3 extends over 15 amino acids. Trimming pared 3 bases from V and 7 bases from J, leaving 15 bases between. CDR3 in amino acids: CASSDWKGGSEKLFF. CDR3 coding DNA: TGTGCCAGCAGTGACTGGAAAGGGGGGAGTGAAAAACTGTTTTTT.

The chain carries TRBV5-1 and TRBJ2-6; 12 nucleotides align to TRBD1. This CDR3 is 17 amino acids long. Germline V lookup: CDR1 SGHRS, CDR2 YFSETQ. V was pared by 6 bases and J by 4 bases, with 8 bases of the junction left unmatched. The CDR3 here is CASTPGQGAAGANVLTF. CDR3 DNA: TGCGCCAGCACACCGGGACAGGGGGCGGCAGGGGCCAACGTCCTGACTTTC.

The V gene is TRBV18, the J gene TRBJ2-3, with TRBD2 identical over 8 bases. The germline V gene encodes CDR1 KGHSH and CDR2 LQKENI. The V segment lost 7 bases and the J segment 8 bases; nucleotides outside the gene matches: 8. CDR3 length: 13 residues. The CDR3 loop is CASLGQTSATQYF. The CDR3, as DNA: TGTGCCAGCTTGGGGCAGACTAGCGCTACGCAGTATTTT.

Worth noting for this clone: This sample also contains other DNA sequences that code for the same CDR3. CDR3 DNA sequence: TGTGCCAGCAGTTCCGGGACAGGTGAAAAACTGTTTTTT. Translated: CASSSGTGEKLFF. The gene calls are TRBV11-2 and TRBJ1-4; TRBD1 matches 8 bases. Germline CDR1 SGHAT, CDR2 FQNNGV. The CDR3 runs 13 residues. V was clipped by 6 bases and J by 7 bases; unmatched bases: 4.